This T cell receptor beta chain was obtained from a study of T cells in Graves' hyperthyroidism and ophthalmopathy. Notes on the study in general: Most thyroid clonotypes that were expanded above 0.001 also turned up in blood.

There were TCR beta CDR3 regions amplified from RNA transcripts. A set of HTBI primers served as the primers for a first-round RT-PCR of the TCR CDR3. TCRdb independently ran MiXCR on the multiplex PCR reads; one entry per CDR3 protein. The sample consists of about 640,000 distinct CDR3 sequences, about a fifth of them appearing once. With regard to this clonotype: Its antigen is as yet unknown.

This CDR3 spans 12 amino acids. Germline values: CDR1 SGHRS, CDR2 YFSETQ. V was cut by 4 bases and J by 10 bases, with 14 bases left in between. This receptor was identified in a man in his thirties or forties with Graves' ophthalmopathy. The sequencing input was blood. The chain has TRBV5-1 and TRBJ2-5; D unclear. In DNA form, the CDR3 reads TGCGCCAGCAGCCCGGGTGGGCAGCTCCAGTACTTC. Its protein is CASSPGGQLQYF.